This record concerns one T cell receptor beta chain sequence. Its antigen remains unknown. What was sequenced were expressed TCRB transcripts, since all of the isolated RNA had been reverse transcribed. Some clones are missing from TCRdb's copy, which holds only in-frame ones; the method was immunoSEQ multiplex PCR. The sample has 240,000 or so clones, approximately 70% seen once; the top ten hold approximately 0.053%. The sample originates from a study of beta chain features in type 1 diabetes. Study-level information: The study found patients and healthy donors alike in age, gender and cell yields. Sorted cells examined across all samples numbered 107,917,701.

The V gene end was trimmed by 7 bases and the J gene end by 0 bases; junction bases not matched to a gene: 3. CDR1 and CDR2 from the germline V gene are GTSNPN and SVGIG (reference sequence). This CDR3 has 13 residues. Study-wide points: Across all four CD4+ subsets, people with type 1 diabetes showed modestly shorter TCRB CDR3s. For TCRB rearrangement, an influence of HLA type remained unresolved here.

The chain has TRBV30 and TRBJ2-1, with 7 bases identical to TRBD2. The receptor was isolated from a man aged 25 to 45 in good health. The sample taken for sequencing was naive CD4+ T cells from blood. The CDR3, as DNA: TGTGCCTCGGGGGGACTCTCCTACAATGAGCAGTTCTTC. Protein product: CASGGLSYNEQFF.